Listed below are T cell receptor beta chains from one sample, sequenced in a study of T cells after yellow fever vaccination. TCRdb called the 5' RACE reads again in MiXCR, with one record for every CDR3 protein. The profile shows approximately 300,000 distinct CDR3 sequences, 8.7% of them singletons. Sequencing was performed on PBMCs, taken on the day of the first yellow fever vaccination. These receptors all come from a man between 18 and 35 years old who received the YFV17D yellow fever vaccine. Both conserved end residues are part of each CDR3. D genes are given only for firm matches. The size field is filled for only some rows; it gives once, few, many or a size class.

v_call	clone_size	d_call	j_call	cdr3_nt	cdr3_aa
TRBV6-1	-	-	TRBJ2-1	TGTGCCAGCAGCGCATACCCGCCGGAGGGGATTCACATTGAGCAGTTCTTC	CASSAYPPEGIHIEQFF
TRBV20-1	-	-	TRBJ2-6	TGCAGCGGCACCGGCTCTGGGGCCAACGTCCTGACTTTC	CSGTGSGANVLTF
TRBV4-3	-	-	TRBJ1-5	TGCGCCAGCAGCCAAGATTGGGCAGCATATAGCAATCAGCCCCAGCATTTT	CASSQDWAAYSNQPQHF
TRBV5-6	-	TRBD2	TRBJ2-1	TGTGCCAGCAGCCCAGGGACTAGCGGGGGGAGCTCCTACAATGAGCAGTTCTTC	CASSPGTSGGSSYNEQFF
TRBV4-3	-	TRBD1	TRBJ2-1	TGCGCCAGCAGCCAGCCCCCGGGACAGGGGAAGGGTGAGCAGTTCTTC	CASSQPPGQGKGEQFF
TRBV28	few	-	TRBJ2-3	TGTGCCAGCAGTTACGGAGCAGATACGCAGTATTTT	CASSYGADTQYF
TRBV7-2	few	-	TRBJ2-3	TGTGCCAGCAGCTTAGAGGAGAGCACAGATACGCAGTATTTT	CASSLEESTDTQYF
TRBV7-4	-	-	TRBJ2-3	TGTGCCAGCAGCGGGCAGGACACAGGGGAGGGAGATACGCAGTATTTT	CASSGQDTGEGDTQYF
TRBV11-2	few	-	TRBJ2-4	TGTGCCAGCAGCTTTCTCCGCTCAGGGCCCCCCGGGGTCGACATTCAGTACTTC	CASSFLRSGPPGVDIQYF
TRBV6-2/TRBV6-3	many	-	TRBJ2-3	TGTGCCAGCAGCCCCCAGACAGATACGCAGTATTTT	CASSPQTDTQYF
TRBV7-6	few	-	TRBJ1-1	TGTGCCAGCAGCCATGCCGGGTCTGAAGCTTTCTTT	CASSHAGSEAFF
TRBV7-6	-	-	TRBJ1-1	TGTGCCAGCCGGGGACGGGCGAACACTGAAGCTTTCTTT	CASRGRANTEAFF
TRBV13	few	-	TRBJ1-6	TGTGCCAGCAGCCAGCGACAGGCCCTAAATTCACCCCTCCACTTT	CASSQRQALNSPLHF
TRBV2	-	-	TRBJ2-7	TGTGCCAGCAGGGAATTGGGCCAGGGGACATCTATGAATTACGAGCAGTACTTC	CASRELGQGTSMNYEQYF
TRBV6-2/TRBV6-3	few	-	TRBJ2-7	TGTGCCAGCAGTCTTCGGGGTTGGGAGCAGTACTTC	CASSLRGWEQYF
TRBV15	many	TRBD1	TRBJ1-1	TGTGCCACCAGCACCCTCAGGGGGCGCGGGAGCACTGAAGCTTTCTTT	CATSTLRGRGSTEAFF
TRBV9	-	-	TRBJ1-1	TGTGCCAGCAGCGTAGCTGACAGGAAGGACACTGAAGCTTTCTTT	CASSVADRKDTEAFF
TRBV6-5	-	-	TRBJ1-2	TGTGCCAGCAGTTACTCGCTGGCCTATGGCTACACCTTC	CASSYSLAYGYTF
TRBV15	-	-	TRBJ1-6	TGTGCCACCAGCAGAGATCGCGGGGATAATTCACCCCTCCACTTT	CATSRDRGDNSPLHF
TRBV11-2	-	-	TRBJ1-1	TGTGCCAGCAGCTTAGACCCATGGAGCACTGAAGCTTTCTTT	CASSLDPWSTEAFF
TRBV5-6	many	-	TRBJ1-6	TGTGCCAGCAGTTCCGGGACCGATACGTACTCACCCCTCCACTTT	CASSSGTDTYSPLHF
TRBV7-3	many	-	TRBJ2-1	TGTGCCAGCAGCTTATTTGGGGGGGCATACAATGAGCAGTTCTTC	CASSLFGGAYNEQFF
TRBV5-1	few	-	TRBJ2-7	TGCGCCAGCAGCTTGGTGGCAGGGAGCAACGAGCAGTACTTC	CASSLVAGSNEQYF
TRBV20-1	-	-	TRBJ1-6	TGCAGTGCTACAGGGTACAGGAATTCACCCCTCCACTTT	CSATGYRNSPLHF
TRBV19	-	-	TRBJ2-5	TGTGCCAGTAGTTTTCGGGGGCCCCAAGAGACCCAGTACTTC	CASSFRGPQETQYF
TRBV7-9	-	-	TRBJ1-3	TGTGCCAGCAGCGTGAGACAGCAATCTGGAAACACCATATATTTT	CASSVRQQSGNTIYF
TRBV5-1	many	TRBD1	TRBJ1-4	TGCGCCAGCAGCCCGAGGGCAGGGGGCGCGGAAAAACTGTTTTTT	CASSPRAGGAEKLFF
TRBV7-6	many	-	TRBJ1-1	TGTGCCAGCAGCTTAGCTCGGGACAACACTGAAGCTTTCTTT	CASSLARDNTEAFF
TRBV7-6	few	-	TRBJ2-7	TGTGCCAGCAGCTTAGCGGGGAGTAGTGGGGTCTCCGAGCAGTACTTC	CASSLAGSSGVSEQYF
TRBV4-3	many	-	TRBJ1-5	TGCGCCAGCAGCCAAGATCGGGGAAATAGCAATCAGCCCCAGCATTTT	CASSQDRGNSNQPQHF
TRBV7-8	once	TRBD1	TRBJ2-5	TGTGCCAGCAGACCCAACAGGGGCGAACAAGAGACCCAGTACTTC	CASRPNRGEQETQYF
TRBV12-3/TRBV12-4	-	TRBD1	TRBJ1-1	TGTGCCACCTCGACAGGGGAAGGGACTGAAGCTTTCTTT	CATSTGEGTEAFF
TRBV7-7	-	-	TRBJ2-6	TGTGCTGTTAGCGGCCCTGGGGCCAACGTCCTGACTTTC	CAVSGPGANVLTF
TRBV18	-	-	TRBJ1-5	TGTGCCAGCTCACTCTCCAGCGGCAATCAGCCCCAGCATTTT	CASSLSSGNQPQHF
TRBV3-1	few	-	TRBJ2-1	TGTGCCAGCAGCCGACAGGCCCAAGGGCAGTTCTTC	CASSRQAQGQFF
TRBV4-3	few	TRBD1	TRBJ1-2	TGCGCCAGCAGCCAAGAACGGGGACAGGGGGCCGACTATGGCTACACCTTC	CASSQERGQGADYGYTF
TRBV6-1	few	TRBD1	TRBJ2-3	TGTGCCAGCAGCCCCTTTTTGGGACAGGGGGCAGATACGCAGTATTTT	CASSPFLGQGADTQYF
TRBV10-3	few	-	TRBJ1-4	TGTGCCATAAGACGGCAGGAGAATGAAAAACTGTTTTTT	CAIRRQENEKLFF
TRBV7-2	few	TRBD2	TRBJ2-5	TGTGCCAGCAGCGGTTGGGGGACTAGCGGGTGGGCTGGGACCCAGTACTTC	CASSGWGTSGWAGTQYF
TRBV7-8	medium-sized	TRBD1	TRBJ1-3	TGTGCCAGCAGCTTAGTGGGGACAGGGGTCTATGACACCATATATTTT	CASSLVGTGVYDTIYF
TRBV28	-	-	TRBJ2-3	TGTGCCAGCAGAGGGTTAGGCAAGGGACGCACAGATACGCAGTATTTT	CASRGLGKGRTDTQYF
TRBV5-1	many	TRBD1	TRBJ2-7	TGCGCCAGCAGCCAAAGGACAGGGGGCTACGAGCAGTACTTC	CASSQRTGGYEQYF
TRBV7-9	-	TRBD1	TRBJ2-2	TGTGCCAGCAGCCCCCGGACAGGGGTCACCGGGGAGCTGTTTTTT	CASSPRTGVTGELFF
TRBV7-2	many	-	TRBJ2-2	TGTGCCAGCAGCCCCGTCTGGGGGACCGGGGAGCTGTTTTTT	CASSPVWGTGELFF
TRBV3-1	few	TRBD2	TRBJ2-2	TGTGCCAGCAGCTTCGGACTAGCGGGGGGGATCGGGGAGCTGTTTTTT	CASSFGLAGGIGELFF
TRBV18	-	TRBD2	TRBJ2-3	TGTGCCAGCTCACCACTGCGGGGGGGTTCCACAGATACGCAGTATTTT	CASSPLRGGSTDTQYF
TRBV25-1	-	-	TRBJ1-4	TGTGCCAGCAGTGACCTGGGACCCCGTGAGGCTAATGAAAAACTGTTTTTT	CASSDLGPREANEKLFF
TRBV4-3	few	TRBD2	TRBJ2-3	TGCGCCAGCAGCCAAGATTATCCAGCGGGGGAGCAGTATTTT	CASSQDYPAGEQYF
TRBV5-1	many	-	TRBJ2-7	TGCGCCAGCAGCTTAGAGCTAGCAAAGGTCTCCTACGAGCAGTACTTC	CASSLELAKVSYEQYF
TRBV18	few	-	TRBJ1-2	TGTGCCAGCTCACCAATATCGGGAGGGGAAGGCTACACCTTC	CASSPISGGEGYTF
TRBV3-1	few	-	TRBJ2-2	TGTGCCAGCAGCCAGGGCCGACCAGAGAACACCGGGGAGCTGTTTTTT	CASSQGRPENTGELFF
TRBV7-9	-	TRBD1	TRBJ1-2	TGTGCCAGCAGCCTCCGGGACAGGGGAGATGGCTACACCTTC	CASSLRDRGDGYTF
TRBV7-2	few	-	TRBJ2-3	TGTGCCAGCAGCTTAGCCAGGGCCGCAGATACGCAGTATTTT	CASSLARAADTQYF
TRBV4-1	few	-	TRBJ2-2	TGCGCCAGCAGCCAATACTGGACCGCCGCCGGGGAGCTGTTTTTT	CASSQYWTAAGELFF
TRBV6-1	many	-	TRBJ2-3	TGTGCCAGCTGTGAAGTGGTGGGGACATACCCCCCAGATACGCAGTATTTT	CASCEVVGTYPPDTQYF
TRBV29-1	-	-	TRBJ1-2	TGCAGCTCATCGGAGGGGGCTAACTATGGCTACACCTTC	CSSSEGANYGYTF
TRBV12-3/TRBV12-4	many	-	TRBJ1-1	TGTGCCAGCAGTTTTGGACAAATGAACACTGAAGCTTTCTTT	CASSFGQMNTEAFF